This TCR beta chain was observed in a study of T cells in Graves' hyperthyroidism and ophthalmopathy. Study as a whole: The blood sample was taken at first diagnosis, before treatment began. Overall study results and limits: Among thyroid clonotypes expanded above 0.001, most also appeared in blood. A 13 V-J model separated ophthalmopathy from stable hyperthyroidism.

RNA transcripts served as the template for amplifying TCR beta CDR3 regions. With the HTBI primer set, the TCR CDR3 went through a first round of RT-PCR. TCRdb passed the multiplex PCR reads through MiXCR, listing each CDR3 protein once. The sample has 800,000 or so distinct CDR3 sequences, 35% to 45% seen once; the top ten hold 7.5% to 9.5%. Comment on this clonotype: The antigen is unknown. The germline gene is not matched at one end of the junction; a read error may be the cause.

The CDR3 length is 14 residues. Per germline, CDR1 ENHRY and CDR2 SYGVKD. Material for sequencing was blood. The sequence was collected from a man aged 18 to 29 with Graves' hyperthyroidism. This chain links TRBV10-3 with TRBJ2-7, with D uncertain. CDR3 DNA: TGTGCCAGCAGTGAGTTGACCTCCTCCTACGAGCAGTACTTC. This codes for CASSELTSSYEQYF.